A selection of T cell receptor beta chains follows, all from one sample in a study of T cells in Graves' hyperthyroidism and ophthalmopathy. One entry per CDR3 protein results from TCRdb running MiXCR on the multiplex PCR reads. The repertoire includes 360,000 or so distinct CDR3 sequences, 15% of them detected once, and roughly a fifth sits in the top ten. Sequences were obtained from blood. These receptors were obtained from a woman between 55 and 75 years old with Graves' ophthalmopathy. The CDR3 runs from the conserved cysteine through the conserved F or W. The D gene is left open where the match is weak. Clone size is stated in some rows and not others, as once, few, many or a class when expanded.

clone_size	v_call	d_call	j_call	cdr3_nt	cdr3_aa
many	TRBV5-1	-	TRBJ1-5	TGCGCCAGCAGCCAACAGGGAGGCAATCAGCCCCAGCATTTT	CASSQQGGNQPQHF
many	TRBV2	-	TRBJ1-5	TGTGCCAGCCGGGGGGTTGGGCAGCCCCAGCATTTT	CASRGVGQPQHF
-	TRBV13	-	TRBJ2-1	TGTGCCAGCAGCGTAGCGGAGCCAGCAGGGGGAAATGAGCAGTTCTTC	CASSVAEPAGGNEQFF
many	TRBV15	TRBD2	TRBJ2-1	TGTGCCACCAGCAGTAGTAGACTAGCTTATAGTGAGCAGTTCTTC	CATSSSRLAYSEQFF
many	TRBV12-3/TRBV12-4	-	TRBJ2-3	TGTGCCAGCAGTTCGAACAGGGAACGAAGAGATACGCAGTATTTT	CASSSNRERRDTQYF
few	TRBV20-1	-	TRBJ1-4	TGCAGTGCTAGCCACCGGGCGGGGGAAAAACTGTTTTTT	CSASHRAGEKLFF
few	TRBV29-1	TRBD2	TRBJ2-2	TGCAGCGTTGATCACTCCGGGGGGACCGGGGAGCTGTTTTTT	CSVDHSGGTGELFF
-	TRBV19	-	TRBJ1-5	TGTGCCAGTAGTAGGGCGATCCGGCAGCCCCAGCATTTT	CASSRAIRQPQHF
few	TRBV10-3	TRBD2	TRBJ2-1	TGTGCCATCGGGACTAGCGGCTACAATGAGCAGTTCTTC	CAIGTSGYNEQFF
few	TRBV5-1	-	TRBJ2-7	TGCGCCAGCAGCTACTCCAGGACAGAATCCTACGAGCAGTACTTC	CASSYSRTESYEQYF
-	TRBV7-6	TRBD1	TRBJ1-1	TGTGCCAGCAGCTCGACCGGACAGGGTAACACTGAAGCTTTCTTT	CASSSTGQGNTEAFF
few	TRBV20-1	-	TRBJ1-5	TGCAGTGCTAGAGACCCGGGGAATCAGCCCCAGCATTTT	CSARDPGNQPQHF
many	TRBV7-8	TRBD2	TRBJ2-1	TGTGCCAGCAGCACGCCCCGAGCGGGAGGGTACAATGAGCAGTTCTTC	CASSTPRAGGYNEQFF
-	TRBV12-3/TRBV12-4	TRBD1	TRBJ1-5	TGTGCCAGCAAAACAGGGGGCTGGGATCAGCCCCAGCATTTT	CASKTGGWDQPQHF
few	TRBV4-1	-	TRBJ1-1	TGCGCCAGCAGCCATGGACAGAAGAACACTGAAGCTTTCTTT	CASSHGQKNTEAFF
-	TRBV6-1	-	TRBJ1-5	TGTGCCAGCAGTTATGGGGGGGCTCAGCCCCAGCATTTT	CASSYGGAQPQHF
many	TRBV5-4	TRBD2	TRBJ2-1	TGTGCCAGCAGCGAGGGACTAGCGGGAGTGAATGAGCAGTTCTTC	CASSEGLAGVNEQFF
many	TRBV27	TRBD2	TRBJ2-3	TGTGCCAGCAGTAAGGGGAGGGCCAGTGCAGATACGCAGTATTTT	CASSKGRASADTQYF
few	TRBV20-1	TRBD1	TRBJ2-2	TGCAGTGCCACCTACAGGGGTACTAACATCGGGGAGCTGTTTTTT	CSATYRGTNIGELFF
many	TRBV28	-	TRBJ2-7	TGTGCCGTCTTAAGGGAAGGCTCCTACGAGCAGTACTTC	CAVLREGSYEQYF
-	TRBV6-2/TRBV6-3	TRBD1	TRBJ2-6	TGTGCCTGCAGCCAGACAGGGGCTGGGGCCAACGTCCTGACTTTC	CACSQTGAGANVLTF
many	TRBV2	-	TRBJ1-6	TGTGCCAGCAGTGTGCTAGGTGAAGGTAGCTCACCCCTCCACTTT	CASSVLGEGSSPLHF
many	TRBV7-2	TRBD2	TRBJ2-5	TGTGCCAGCAGCTTAGTTCCTAGCGGGAGATTTCGCCAAGAGACCCAGTACTTC	CASSLVPSGRFRQETQYF
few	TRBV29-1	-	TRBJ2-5	TGCAGCGTGGGCGCGGAGACCCAGTACTTC	CSVGAETQYF
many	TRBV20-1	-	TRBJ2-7	TGCAGTGCTAGTGGGCACTCCTACGAGCAGTACTTC	CSASGHSYEQYF
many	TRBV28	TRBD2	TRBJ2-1	TGTGCCAGCAGATTCACTAGCGTAACCTACAATGAGCAGTTCTTC	CASRFTSVTYNEQFF
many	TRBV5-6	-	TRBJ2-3	TGTGCCAGCAGCTTTCCGGTAAAGGCGACAGATACGCAGTATTTT	CASSFPVKATDTQYF
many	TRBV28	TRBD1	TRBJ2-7	TGTGCCAGCAGTGGGGACAGGTTCTACGAGCAGTACTTC	CASSGDRFYEQYF
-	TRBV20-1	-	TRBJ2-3	TGCAGTGCTAGGAGGGGTGGCGATACGCAGTATTTT	CSARRGGDTQYF
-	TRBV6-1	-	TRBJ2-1	TGTGCCAGCAGTGAAAGAAGAACCTACTACAATGAGCAGTTCTTC	CASSERRTYYNEQFF
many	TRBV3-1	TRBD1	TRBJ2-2	TGTGCCAGCAGCCCATCACCGGGACAGGGGTCCGGGGAGCTGTTTTTT	CASSPSPGQGSGELFF
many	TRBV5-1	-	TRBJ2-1	TGCGCCAGCAGCTTGGACCGGGCCTATGAGCAGTTCTTC	CASSLDRAYEQFF
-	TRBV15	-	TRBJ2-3	TGTGCCACCAGCAGAGGTCAGAGCACAGATACGCAGTGTTTT	CATSRGQSTDTQCF
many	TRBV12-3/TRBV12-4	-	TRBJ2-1	TGTGCCAGCGCCCCCCGGTGGGCTAGCTCCTACAATGAGCAGTTCTTC	CASAPRWASSYNEQFF
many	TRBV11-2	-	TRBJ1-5	TGTGCCAGCAGCCCGGGACGGAGGAATAGCAATCAGCCCCAGCATTTT	CASSPGRRNSNQPQHF
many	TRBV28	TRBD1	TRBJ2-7	TGTGCCAGCAATGGGCAGGGACAGGGGAAGGACGAGCAGTACTTC	CASNGQGQGKDEQYF
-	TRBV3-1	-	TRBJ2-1	TGTGCCAGCAGCCAGGTAGGGGCCTCCTACAATGAGCAGTTCTTC	CASSQVGASYNEQFF
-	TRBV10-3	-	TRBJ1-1	TGTGCCATCAGTGAGTCAACGGGGTCCAGTAACACTGAAGCTTTCTTT	CAISESTGSSNTEAFF